This note documents a single T cell receptor beta chain sequence. The antigen is not known. This specimen comes from a study of identical twins. Study-wide results and caveats: Alpha sequences that were out-of-frame and twin-shared showed an excess of low generation probability. Modelling underestimated the level of out-of-frame TCR alpha sharing observed in monozygotic twins. Insertion counts were lower in abundant cord blood beta clonotypes, a trend that memory repertoires did not show.

Healthy Caucasians were all of the donors. The CDR3 covers 15 residues. Germline assignment: CDR1 SNHLY and CDR2 FYNNEI. V lost 7 bases and J 4 bases, leaving 19 bases between the germline ends. TCRdb reprocessed the 5' RACE reads with MiXCR, giving one entry per CDR3 protein. The sample lists around 280,000 distinct CDR3 sequences; more than 6.5% were seen once. These data also featured in a second study, about yellow fever vaccine responses in identical twins.

This chain joins TRBV2 and TRBJ1-2; D gene ambiguous. The TCR was taken from a woman between 18 and 29 years old in good health. The sequenced sample was memory (CD45RO+) T cells sorted from blood. CDR3 sequence reads: CASTELQSGLYGYTF. CDR3 bases: TGTGCCAGCACCGAGTTACAGAGCGGCCTCTATGGCTACACCTTC.